The 23 T cell receptor beta chains in this list originate from one sample, sequenced in a study of blood T cell repertoires in COVID-19. Produced via immunoSEQ multiplex PCR; TCRdb's table is partial and in-frame only. In the table there are about 140,000 clones, about 80% of which are singletons. The material sequenced was peripheral blood. These TCRs come from a man aged 65-85 years who had recovered from COVID-19.

This clone was recorded a few times. The chain combines TRBV19 with TRBJ2-1, with a possible D match to TRBD2 (6 bases). CDR3 length: 14 amino acids. V lost 5 bases, J lost 2 bases, and 10 bases lay in between. Per germline, CDR1 LNHDA and CDR2 SQIVND (reference sequence). Here the CDR3 DNA reads TGTGCCAGTAGTGCTAGCGTTACCTACAATGAGCAGTTCTTC. Encoded protein: CASSASVTYNEQFF. The full variable domain, its missing parts supplied by reference TRBV19 and TRBJ2-1, is DGGITQSPKYLFRKEGQNVTLSCEQNLNHDAMYWYRQDPGQGLRLIYYSQIVNDFQKGDIAEGYSVSREKKESFPLTVTSAQKNPTAFYLCASSASVTYNEQFFGPGTRLTVL.

The CDR3 here is CASSPQEDSPLHF. The CDR3 DNA sequence: TGTGCCAGCAGTCCTCAGGAGGATTCACCCCTCCACTTT. The chain employs TRBV6-4 and TRBJ1-6; unclear D gene. The CDR3 covers 13 residues. The ends were cut back, 5 bases at V and 8 bases at J, with 10 bases in the middle. CDR1 is MRHNA, CDR2 SNTAGT, per germline.

The genes are TRBV7-9 and TRBJ2-3; a possible D gene is TRBD2 (6 bases). This CDR3 is built from 17 residues. CDR1 SEHNR and CDR2 FQNEAQ come from the germline V gene (reference sequence). V lost 2 bases and J lost 4, with 19 bases in between. The CDR3 nucleotides read TGTGCCAGCAGCTTAATATGGGAGGAAGCAGCGGCAGATACGCAGTATTTT. Translated: CASSLIWEEAAADTQYF.

This clone was seen a few times. The J gene is TRBJ2-5, the V gene TRBV7-3; no firm D call. CDR3 length equals 13 residues. The germline V gene encodes CDR1 SGHTA and CDR2 FQGTGA. The germline V and J ends were trimmed by 1 base and 5 bases, with 8 bases remaining between them. The CDR3: CASSLSSLETQYF. The CDR3 DNA sequence: TGTGCCAGCAGCTTAAGTAGCCTGGAGACCCAGTACTTC.

For this clone: Other DNA variants within this sample encode the same CDR3. The chain recombines TRBV9 with TRBJ1-3; D gene uncertain. This CDR3 is 15 amino acids long. Looked up from germline, CDR1 is SGDLS and CDR2 is YYNGEE. Trimming cost V 4 bases and J 0 bases, with 11 bases left between them. The CDR3 protein is CASSPSGNSGNTIYF. Here the CDR3 DNA reads TGTGCCAGCAGCCCTAGTGGAAACTCTGGAAACACCATATATTTT.

The rearrangement joins TRBV4-1 to TRBJ2-4; a possible D gene is TRBD1 (5 bases). Trimming pared 1 base from V and 5 bases from J, leaving 9 bases between. In germline, CDR1 is MGHRA, CDR2 YSYEKL. The CDR3 length is 14 residues. CDR3 coding DNA: TGCGCCAGCAGCCAAGGGACAACCGAAAACATTCAGTACTTC. It is translated as CASSQGTTENIQYF.

The rearrangement uses TRBV14 and TRBJ2-7, with TRBD1 as a possible D gene (5 bases). Germline V gene lookup returns CDR1 SGHDN and CDR2 FVKESK. The length of the CDR3 is 15 residues. V lost 0 bases and J 4 bases, leaving 13 bases between the germline ends. The CDR3 coding sequence is TGTGCCAGCAGCCAAGAGCCCAATGACAGTTACGAGCAGTACTTC. Its protein is CASSQEPNDSYEQYF. The variable domain in full, completed from reference TRBV14 and TRBJ2-7, reads EAGVTQFPSHSVIEKGQTVTLRCDPISGHDNLYWYRRVMGKEIKFLLHFVKESKQDESGMPNNRFLAERTGGTYSTLKVQPAELEDSGVYFCASSQEPNDSYEQYFGPGTRLTVT.

The sample holds one count of this clone. The chain has TRBV7-2 and TRBJ2-2, with TRBD1 identical over 7 bases. V gave up 5 bases and J gave up 5 bases; unmatched junction bases: 5. Germline-derived CDR1 and CDR2 are SGHTA and FQGNSA. The CDR3 contains 14 residues. This CDR3 is CASSPGQPTGELFF. As DNA, the CDR3 is TGTGCCAGCAGCCCGGGACAGCCGACCGGGGAGCTGTTTTTT.

The rearrangement links TRBV7-2 to TRBJ1-2, with D maybe TRBD1 (5 bases). V was shortened by 5 bases and J by 5 bases, with 9 bases between the two germline ends. Germline-derived CDR1 and CDR2 are SGHTA and FQGNSA. CDR3 size: 12 residues. CDR3 sequence: CASSATGYGYTF. CDR3 DNA sequence: TGTGCCAGCAGCGCCACAGGATATGGCTACACCTTC.

V is TRBV9 and J is TRBJ2-5; a possible D gene is TRBD1 (6 bases). Trimming stripped 0 bases from V and 2 bases from J, with 11 bases between. The germline V gene encodes CDR1 SGDLS and CDR2 YYNGEE. CDR3 size: 15 residues. DNA for the CDR3: TGTGCCAGCAGCGTAGTAGGGACACCGCAAGAGACCCAGTACTTC. The encoded protein is CASSVVGTPQETQYF.

Ten or more counts support this clone. The chain employs TRBV29-1 and TRBJ1-6; D might be TRBD1 (5 bases). The CDR3 has 13 residues. Germline V gives CDR1 SQVTM, CDR2 ANQGSEA. Trimming stripped 7 bases from V and 3 bases from J, with 10 bases between. CDR3 protein: CSAADNYNSPLHF. The CDR3 DNA sequence: TGCAGCGCCGCGGACAACTATAATTCACCCCTCCACTTT.

This rearrangement joins TRBV5-1 to TRBJ2-1; D might be TRBD1 (5 bases). Trimming pared 1 base from V and 6 bases from J, leaving 14 bases between. The CDR3 length is 15 residues. Germline assignment: CDR1 SGHRS and CDR2 YFSETQ. CDR3 protein: CASSLTGPLGNEQFF. In DNA, the CDR3 is TGCGCCAGCAGCTTGACAGGCCCCCTTGGCAATGAGCAGTTCTTC.

This clone appeared a single time. The rearrangement links TRBV11-2 to TRBJ1-2; a weak D match, TRBD1 (5 bases). Trimming left V 2 bases short and J 3 bases short, with 7 bases between. Germline V gene lookup returns CDR1 SGHAT and CDR2 FQNNGV. This CDR3 is built from 13 residues. The CDR3 reads CASSLWGDYGYTF. DNA for the CDR3: TGTGCCAGCAGCTTATGGGGGGACTATGGCTACACCTTC.

V usage is TRBV19 and J usage is TRBJ2-3; the match to TRBD2 covers 7 bases. Trimming at V came to 5 bases and at J to 12 bases, leaving 11 bases not matched to a gene. The CDR3 has 13 amino acids. Germline V gene sequence: CDR1 LNHDA, CDR2 SQIVND (reference sequence). CDR3 nucleotide sequence: TGTGCCAGTAGTCCACTTGCGGGGGACCTTCAGTATTTT. This codes for CASSPLAGDLQYF. Drawing the rest from reference TRBV19 and TRBJ2-3, the complete variable domain is DGGITQSPKYLFRKEGQNVTLSCEQNLNHDAMYWYRQDPGQGLRLIYYSQIVNDFQKGDIAEGYSVSREKKESFPLTVTSAQKNPTAFYLCASSPLAGDLQYFGPGTRLTVL.

As DNA, the CDR3 is TGTGCCAGCAGTGCCCGGAGGGGCGGGGGGCCTAATGAAAAACTGTTTTTT. Translating it yields CASSARRGGGPNEKLFF. The chain recombines TRBV6-1 with TRBJ1-4; a weak D match, TRBD1 (6 bases). V gave up 4 bases and J gave up 3 bases, with 18 bases separating them. Germline CDR1 is MNHNS and CDR2 is SASEGT. The CDR3 covers 17 residues.

This clone occurred a few times. V is TRBV5-6 and J is TRBJ1-1; the D gene is possibly TRBD1 (6 bases). V was trimmed by 1 base and J by 7 bases, leaving 14 bases between them. The CDR3 is 14 amino acids. The germline gives CDR1 SGHDT, CDR2 YYEEEE. For the CDR3, the DNA is TGTGCCAGCAGCTTGAGAACCCGGGACATTGAAGCTTTCTTT. This codes for CASSLRTRDIEAFF.

The chain links TRBV7-3 to TRBJ1-1; D might be TRBD1 (5 bases). The CDR3 is 15 amino acids. Germline V gives CDR1 SGHTA, CDR2 FQGTGA. V dropped 4 bases and J dropped 3 bases, with 15 bases sitting between them. The DNA of the CDR3 is TGTGCCAGCAGCTCTTTGACGAAAGGGGACACTGAAGCTTTCTTT. This codes for CASSSLTKGDTEAFF.

The chain combines TRBV5-1 with TRBJ2-7; no reliable D call. This CDR3 comprises 13 residues. Trimming pared 0 bases from V and 2 bases from J, leaving 6 bases between. Germline V gene sequence: CDR1 SGHRS, CDR2 YFSETQ. CDR3 region: CASSLDTTYEQYF. Here the CDR3 DNA reads TGCGCCAGCAGCTTGGACACGACCTACGAGCAGTACTTC.

The CDR3 DNA follows: TGTGCCAGCAGCGTAGGAGCGGGAGGAACCGAAGAGACCCAGTACTTC. Protein sequence: CASSVGAGGTEETQYF. This chain joins TRBV9 and TRBJ2-5; 9 bases line up with TRBD2. The V segment lost 0 bases and the J segment 3 bases; nucleotides outside the gene matches: 6. Germline CDR1 is SGDLS and CDR2 is YYNGEE. The CDR3 runs 16 residues.

The chain is built from TRBV11-2 and TRBJ2-1; 8 nucleotides agree with TRBD2. The CDR3 has 16 amino acids. Germline lookup yields CDR1 SGHAT and CDR2 FQNNGV. V was clipped by 5 bases and J by 2 bases; unmatched bases: 8. This CDR3 reads CASSPPGLVTYNEQFF. The CDR3 bases are TGTGCCAGCAGCCCCCCGGGACTAGTGACCTACAATGAGCAGTTCTTC. Looking up the rest from reference TRBV11-2 and TRBJ2-1 gives the full variable domain: EAGVAQSPRYKIIEKRQSVAFWCNPISGHATLYWYQQILGQGPKLLIQFQNNGVVDDSQLPKDRFSAERLKGVDSTLKIQPAKLEDSAVYLCASSPPGLVTYNEQFFGPGTRLTVL.

The chain has TRBV12-5 and TRBJ2-1; D is uncertain. V was shortened by 0 bases and J by 9 bases, with 9 bases between the two germline ends. The CDR3 has 13 residues. Germline V lookup: CDR1 LGHNT, CDR2 FRNRAP. CDR3 amino acids: CASGLVLESEQFF. In DNA form, the CDR3 reads TGTGCTAGTGGTTTGGTCCTAGAATCTGAGCAGTTCTTC. The full variable domain, in which reference TRBV12-5 and TRBJ2-1 provide the parts outside the CDR3, is DARVTQTPRHKVTEMGQEVTMRCQPILGHNTVFWYRQTMMQGLELLAYFRNRAPLDDSGMPKDRFSAEMPDATLATLKIQPSEPRDSAVYFCASGLVLESEQFFGPGTRLTVL.

V is TRBV7-8 and J is TRBJ2-7; the D gene is possibly TRBD1 (5 bases). Germline V gene data show CDR1 as SGHVS and CDR2 as FQNEAQ. There are 14 residues in the CDR3. V dropped 4 bases and J dropped 0 bases, with 10 bases sitting between them. The CDR3 loop is CASSWTYASYEQYF. The CDR3 nucleotides read TGTGCCAGCAGCTGGACATACGCCTCCTACGAGCAGTACTTC.

The V and J genes are TRBV7-9 and TRBJ1-4; perhaps TRBD1 as D (5 bases). The germline gives CDR1 SEHNR, CDR2 FQNEAQ (reference sequence). The CDR3 has 13 amino acids. V lost 3 bases to trimming and J lost 8 bases, with 10 bases between them. CDR3 nucleotide sequence: TGTGCCAGCAGCTTCGCAGGGAGGGAAAAACTGTTTTTT. It is translated as CASSFAGREKLFF. The full variable domain, completed using reference TRBV7-9 and TRBJ1-4, is DTGVSQNPRHKITKRGQNVTFRCDPISEHNRLYWYRQTLGQGPEFLTYFQNEAQLEKSRLLSDRFSAERPKGSFSTLEIQRTEQGDSAMYLCASSFAGREKLFFGSGTQLSVL.